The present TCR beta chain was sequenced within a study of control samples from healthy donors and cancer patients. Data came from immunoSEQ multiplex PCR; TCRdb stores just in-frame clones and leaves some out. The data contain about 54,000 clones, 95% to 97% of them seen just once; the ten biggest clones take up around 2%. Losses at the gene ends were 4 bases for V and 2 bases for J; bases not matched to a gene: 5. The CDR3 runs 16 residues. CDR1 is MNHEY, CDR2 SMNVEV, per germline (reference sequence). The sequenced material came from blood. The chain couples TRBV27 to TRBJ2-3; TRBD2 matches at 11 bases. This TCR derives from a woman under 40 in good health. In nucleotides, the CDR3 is TGTGCCAGCAGTTCCGGACTAGCGGGTCCCACAGATACGCAGTATTTT. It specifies CASSSGLAGPTDTQYF.